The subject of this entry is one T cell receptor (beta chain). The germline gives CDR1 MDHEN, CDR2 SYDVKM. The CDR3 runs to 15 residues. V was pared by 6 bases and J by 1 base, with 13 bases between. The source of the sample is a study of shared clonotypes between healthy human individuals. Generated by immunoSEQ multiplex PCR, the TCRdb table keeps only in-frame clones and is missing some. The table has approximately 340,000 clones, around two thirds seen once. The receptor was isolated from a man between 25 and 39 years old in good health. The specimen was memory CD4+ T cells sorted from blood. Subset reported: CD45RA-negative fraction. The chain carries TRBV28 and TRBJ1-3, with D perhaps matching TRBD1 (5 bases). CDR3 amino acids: CASSLTVLSGNTIYF. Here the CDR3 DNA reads TGTGCCAGCAGCTTGACAGTTCTTTCTGGAAACACCATATATTTT.